Included here is one T cell receptor (beta chain) sequence, with context. Its antigen remains undetermined. No much larger clone is present one base from it, and per-base qualities are unavailable. The data were obtained in a study of shared clonotypes between healthy human individuals (dated by TCRdb to the early 2020s). Regarding the study in general: The cohort included a few men and a couple of women between 18 and 49 years of age. The study deeply sequenced blood TCR repertoires of about 5 healthy adults to estimate repertoire size and the extent of clonotype sharing between individuals. To increase sequencing depth and limit assay-specific biases, TCR repertoire library preparation and sequencing were carried out by different laboratories using diverse techniques. Per donor, leukapheresis produced somewhere between about 0.94 and 8.9 billion PBMCs. For each donor, three plates each were used for CD4 naive and CD4 memory, two plates were used for CD8 naive, and one plate was used for CD8 memory.

The CDR3 holds 16 amino acids from the cysteine to the phenylalanine. The DNA shown is the 48-base CDR3, in frame from base 1. V loses 2 bases of germline sequence and J loses 0 bases, and the interval between the two ends is 11 bases. From a lookup of the germline V gene (reference sequence), CDR1 and CDR2 are LNHDA and SQIVND. TCR CDR3 regions were amplified from genomic DNA by multiplex PCR using the deep immunoSEQ assay. Extracted genomic DNA from each cell subset was spread evenly across all wells of several immunoSEQ 96-well plates, with each plate serving as a replicate. Each replicate PCR for sorted subsets received around 210 ng genomic DNA, equal to roughly 30,000 T cell genomes. The purified libraries were quantified using a Qubit 3.0 fluorometer, sized with a Bioanalyzer 2100, and then quantified again using the KAPA Library Quantification kit. A separate single-read 150-cycle Illumina NextSeq 550 flow cell was used to sequence each immunoSEQ 96-well plate. Processing in the source paper ran as follows. Because only junctional sequences without quality scores were contained in the immunoSEQ output, filtering matching that applied to full-length reads could not be performed. To assign V/J genes and CDR3, sequences were annotated using PyIR, a Python wrapper for IgBLAST v1.9, with IMGT germline references. Reads with weak V/J assignments (E-value above 1e-6), missing CDR3, stop codons, out-of-frame junctions, or ambiguous translated residues were removed. V3J clonotypes were defined as sequences sharing an identical inferred V gene, J gene, and CDR3 amino acid sequence. To compute the percentage overlap between repertoires, the number of shared unique clonotypes was divided by the size of the smaller repertoire. Three approaches were used to assess repertoire richness: RTK rarefaction, the Chao1 estimator, and Recon v2.1 estimates of unobserved clonotypes. OLGA was used to compute generation probabilities for all TCRbeta clonotypes that the gDNA method yielded from a few donors. TCRdb re-hosts the immuneACCESS table, in-frame sequences only. Its copies lack some clones; in the studies checked, an unresolved V gene accounts for under half of them, and the cause for the rest is not known. For V, J and clone size, that table is used; D and trimming come from the DNA. The sample includes some 580,000 clones, with roughly 98% observed a single time. The top ten clones comprise 0.25% to 0.35% of the sample.

General study outcomes and caveats: Only blood was sampled, and tissue TCR repertoires likely differ from those in blood. The genetic and exposure-history diversity represented was limited by the small number of donors. Larger estimated clonotype richness was generally found for naive subsets than for memory subsets. Rarefaction of sorted-subset datasets indicated incomplete sequencing despite the large sequencing depth. Sharing across a few donors was observed for around 5% of naive CD4, over 3% of naive CD8, about 2.3% of memory CD4, and roughly 0.4% of memory CD8 clonotypes. Higher generation probabilities were observed for clonotypes shared by all four sorted-subset donors than for non-shared clonotypes. Based on pairwise subsampling, the degree of clonotype sharing among donors was expected to be affected by sequencing depth.

For the CD8 naive samples, CD45RO-negative cells were positively selected for CCR7, yielding a CD45RA+CCR7+ population from which TemRA cells were excluded. Healthy HIV-negative adults with no recently reported acute infections or vaccinations were included as donors. Only Caucasian adults living in Nashville, Tennessee, USA were represented among the donors. After blood collection by leukapheresis, PBMCs were isolated using Ficoll-Histopaque density gradient centrifugation and then cryopreserved in the vapor phase of liquid nitrogen. Purity and quantity of every magnetically sorted T cell population were checked by analytical flow cytometry. Each sorted fraction had its genomic DNA isolated and then quantified by UV absorbance on a Nanodrop 2000c.

The receptor was derived from a young man in good health. Sequenced material: naive CD8+ T cells sorted from blood. What the cell subset or site label conveys for this sample: CD45RA+CCR7+. The chain joins TRBV19 to TRBJ1-3; a confident D gene designation cannot be given. The DNA sequence is given as TGTGCCAGTAGTATAATCGGCCGGCTCTCTGGAAACACCATATATTTT. Its translation is CASSIIGRLSGNTIYF.